These 28 T cell receptor beta chains originate from one sample sequenced in a study of CD8 T cells in Susac syndrome. RNA in amounts of about 0.5 to 1 ug was reverse transcribed with random hexamers. MiXCR was run by TCRdb on the immunoSEQ multiplex PCR reads, yielding one entry per CDR3 protein. The sample has about 94,000 distinct CDR3 sequences, 85% to 95% seen once. Sequencing used CD4+ T cells from PBMCs. Receptors originate from a human donor with Susac syndrome.

The J gene is TRBJ2-1, the V gene TRBV12-3 or TRBV12-4; D gene ambiguous. The CDR3 has 15 amino acids. V was pared by 2 bases and J by 4 bases, with 12 bases between. The CDR3 nucleotides read TGTGCCAGCAGTTTAAGGCAGTCCTATTACAATGAGCAGTTCTTC. This sequence encodes CASSLRQSYYNEQFF.

CDR3 sequence: CASSSTGPGQPQHF. As DNA, the CDR3 is TGTGCCAGCAGTTCAACAGGGCCTGGTCAGCCCCAGCATTTT. V is TRBV28 and J is TRBJ1-5; a possible D gene is TRBD1 (6 bases). The V end lost 4 bases, the J end lost 6 bases, and 13 bases lay between the germline ends. From germline, CDR1 is MDHEN and CDR2 SYDVKM. CDR3 length: 14 residues.

This chain connects TRBV5-4 to TRBJ1-2; D may be TRBD1 (5 bases). Germline CDR1 SGHNT, CDR2 YYREEE (reference sequence). V shed 0 bases and J shed 0 bases, with 6 bases lying between them. The CDR3 runs 14 residues. This CDR3 reads CASSLAGTNYGYTF. CDR3 nucleotides: TGTGCCAGCAGCTTGGCAGGGACTAACTATGGCTACACCTTC. The full variable domain, rest sourced from reference TRBV5-4 and TRBJ1-2, is ETGVTQSPTHLIKTRGQQVTLRCSSQSGHNTVSWYQQALGQGPQFIFQYYREEENGRGNFPPRFSGLQFPNYSSELNVNALELDDSALYLCASSLAGTNYGYTFGSGTRLTVV.

In this sample, this clonotype turned up a few times. The chain uses TRBV29-1 and TRBJ2-1, with D possibly being TRBD1 (6 bases). The CDR3 has 15 amino acids. Trimming stripped 2 bases from V and 5 bases from J, with 16 bases between. Germline V lookup: CDR1 SQVTM, CDR2 ANQGSEA. The CDR3 spells CSVETGRNYNNEQFF. The CDR3 DNA sequence: TGCAGCGTTGAAACAGGGCGCAACTACAACAATGAGCAGTTCTTC.

The chain uses TRBV7-9 and TRBJ2-5; no clear D gene. Trimming stripped 4 bases from V and 2 bases from J, with 8 bases between. Germline lookup yields CDR1 SEHNR and CDR2 FQNEAQ (reference sequence). The CDR3 is 13 amino acids. The CDR3 sequence: CASSSIGQETQYF. The CDR3 nucleotides read TGTGCCAGCAGCTCTATTGGGCAAGAGACCCAGTACTTC.

The chain has TRBV12-3 or TRBV12-4 and TRBJ1-1; D may be TRBD1 (5 bases). Trimming stripped 3 bases from V and 4 bases from J, with 9 bases between. This CDR3 is 13 amino acids long. The CDR3, as DNA: TGTGCCAGCAGTTTTAGGGGAGCCACTGAAGCTTTCTTT. This sequence encodes CASSFRGATEAFF.

The gene calls are TRBV5-1 and TRBJ2-7; D is perhaps TRBD1 or TRBD2 (5 bases each). Trimming removed 4 bases from V and 3 bases from J, with 11 bases in between. Germline V gives CDR1 SGHRS, CDR2 YFSETQ. This CDR3 comprises 13 residues. The CDR3 bases are TGCGCCAGCAGCGGGGACGTAGGCTACGAGCAGTACTTC. As protein: CASSGDVGYEQYF. Using reference TRBV5-1 and TRBJ2-7 for the parts outside the CDR3, the full variable domain is KAGVTQTPRYLIKTRGQQVTLSCSPISGHRSVSWYQQTPGQGLQFLFEYFSETQRNKGNFPGRFSGRQFSNSRSEMNVSTLELGDSALYLCASSGDVGYEQYFGPGTRLTVT.

The chain links TRBV25-1 to TRBJ1-1; weak D call: TRBD1 (6 bases). This CDR3 has 13 amino acids. Germline values: CDR1 MGHDK, CDR2 SYGVNS. Trimming removed 8 bases from V and 2 bases from J, with 12 bases in between. CDR3 loop: CASGRTANTEAFF. CDR3 coding DNA: TGTGCCAGCGGGAGGACAGCCAACACTGAAGCTTTCTTT.

The genes are TRBV28 and TRBJ1-6; no clear D gene. Trimming pared 8 bases from V and 7 bases from J, leaving 9 bases between. Looked up from germline, CDR1 is MDHEN and CDR2 is SYDVKM. The CDR3 totals 12 residues. This CDR3 reads CASGNGNSPLHF. The CDR3 DNA follows: TGTGCCAGCGGGAACGGGAATTCACCCCTCCACTTT. The full variable domain, completed using reference TRBV28 and TRBJ1-6, is DVKVTQSSRYLVKRTGEKVFLECVQDMDHENMFWYRQDPGLGLRLIYFSYDVKMKEKGDIPEGYSVSREKKERFSLILESASTNQTSMYLCASGNGNSPLHFGNGTRLTVT.

The chain links TRBV11-2 to TRBJ1-1, with a tentative D call TRBD1 (6 bases). V lost 5 bases and J 2 bases, leaving 12 bases between the germline ends. The CDR3 length is 14 residues. The germline gives CDR1 SGHAT, CDR2 FQNNGV. The CDR3 DNA is TGTGCCAGCAGCCCACGGGACATCAACACTGAAGCTTTCTTT. It yields the protein CASSPRDINTEAFF.

This clonotype was detected a few times. J is TRBJ1-1 and V is TRBV14; D remains ambiguous. CDR3 size: 13 residues. V lost 5 bases and J lost 0, with 7 bases in between. The germline CDR1 and CDR2 sequences are SGHDN and FVKESK. CDR3 coding DNA: TGTGCCAGCAGCAGGGCAATGAACACTGAAGCTTTCTTT. It encodes CASSRAMNTEAFF.

This rearrangement joins TRBV29-1 to TRBJ1-5; D might be TRBD1 (6 bases). The germline gives CDR1 SQVTM, CDR2 ANQGSEA. The CDR3 is 13 residues long. The V gene lost 2 bases and the J gene lost 5 bases, with 10 bases spanning the gap. The CDR3 loop is CSVESGGDQPQHF. The CDR3 nucleotides are TGCAGCGTTGAATCTGGGGGCGATCAGCCCCAGCATTTT.

V and J are TRBV7-9 and TRBJ1-5; D is uncertain. Trimming pared 0 bases from V and 5 bases from J, leaving 8 bases between. The CDR3 is 14 residues long. CDR1 and CDR2 from the germline V gene are SEHNR and FQNEAQ (reference sequence). For the CDR3, the DNA is TGTGCCAGCAGCTTAGCAACCAGTGATCAGCCCCAGCATTTT. Translation: CASSLATSDQPQHF.

J is TRBJ2-2 and V is TRBV10-3, with D unresolved. CDR1 ENHRY and CDR2 SYGVKD come from the germline V gene. Trimming cost V 3 bases and J 0 bases, with 8 bases left between them. The CDR3 totals 15 residues. CDR3 loop: CAISEVDANTGELFF. In nucleotides, the CDR3 is TGTGCCATCAGTGAAGTGGACGCGAACACCGGGGAGCTGTTTTTT.

The rearrangement links TRBV3-1 to TRBJ2-1; 7 bases are shared with TRBD2. The CDR3 totals 14 residues. Germline V gene lookup returns CDR1 LGHDT and CDR2 YNNKEL (reference sequence). With V trimmed by 4 bases and J by 6 bases, 6 bases remained unmatched. This CDR3 is CASSRAGPGNEQFF. For the CDR3, the DNA is TGTGCCAGCAGCCGAGCGGGGCCGGGCAATGAGCAGTTCTTC.

This sequence joins TRBV6-5 and TRBJ1-1, with TRBD1 as a possible D gene (5 bases). The CDR3 runs to 13 residues. V lost 5 bases to trimming and J lost 2 bases, with 9 bases between them. Germline loops: CDR1 MNHEY, CDR2 SVGAGI. The CDR3 reads CASSLDINTEAFF. The CDR3 DNA follows: TGTGCCAGCAGTCTGGACATTAACACTGAAGCTTTCTTT.

This chain uses TRBV5-6 with TRBJ2-7; D gene unclear. This CDR3 has 12 amino acids. CDR1 and CDR2 from the germline V gene are SGHDT and YYEEEE. V was pared by 1 base and J by 8 bases, with 10 bases between. The CDR3 bases are TGTGCCAGCAGCTTGAAACCAAACCAGCAGTACTTC. It specifies CASSLKPNQQYF.

The genes are TRBV6-1 and TRBJ2-5, with TRBD1 matching over 7 bases. CDR3 size: 17 residues. CDR1 and CDR2 (germline): MNHNS, SASEGT. Germline trimming cut 6 bases from V and 1 base from J; bases unmatched to any gene: 14. The DNA of the CDR3 is TGTGCCAGCAGGCCAGATCGGACAGGCGCGCTCCAAGAGACCCAGTACTTC. This sequence encodes CASRPDRTGALQETQYF.

The chain couples TRBV5-1 to TRBJ2-5; no clear D. CDR1 is SGHRS and CDR2 is YFSETQ in the germline V gene. The V end lost 5 bases, the J end lost 3 bases, and 11 bases lay between the germline ends. There are 13 residues in the CDR3. This CDR3 is CASSFLGEETQYF. CDR3 in DNA: TGCGCCAGCAGTTTTCTAGGCGAAGAGACCCAGTACTTC.

V gene TRBV29-1 combines with J gene TRBJ2-5; maybe TRBD1 (5 bases). V gave up 0 bases and J gave up 3 bases, with 8 bases separating them. In germline, CDR1 is SQVTM, CDR2 ANQGSEA. This CDR3 comprises 13 residues. The CDR3 DNA is TGCAGCGTTGAAGAGGGCAGGGAAGAGACCCAGTACTTC. It encodes CSVEEGREETQYF.

The chain employs TRBV12-5 and TRBJ2-3; no definite D call. The V end lost 10 bases, the J end lost 6 bases, and 8 bases lay between the germline ends. This CDR3 is 10 amino acids long. Per germline, CDR1 LGHNT and CDR2 FRNRAP. The CDR3 is CAMAADTQYF. Written as DNA, the CDR3 is TGTGCTATGGCGGCGGATACGCAGTATTTT.

V and J are TRBV9 and TRBJ2-7; D not certain. CDR1 and CDR2 (germline): SGDLS, YYNGEE. This CDR3 has 14 residues. With 6 bases removed from V and 0 bases from J, the gap between germline ends came to 13 bases. The DNA of the CDR3 is TGTGCCAGCAACGGACCTTCGAGCTCCTACGAGCAGTACTTC. Its translation: CASNGPSSSYEQYF.

The rearrangement links TRBV20-1 to TRBJ1-5; 8 nucleotides align to TRBD1. From germline, CDR1 is DFQATT and CDR2 SNEGSKA (reference sequence). V trimming: 3 bases; J trimming: 0 bases; junction bases outside the gene matches: 4. CDR3 length: 15 residues. The CDR3 DNA follows: TGCAGTGCTAGCGGGACAGGCGATAGCAATCAGCCCCAGCATTTT. Translating gives CSASGTGDSNQPQHF.

This chain joins TRBV21-1 and TRBJ1-1; the tabulated D call, TRBD1, remains unverified against the DNA. TRBV21-1 is recorded as a pseudogene. The CDR3 is 15 amino acids. The CDR3 sequence: CASSKAPRGKGEAFF. CDR3 nucleotide sequence: TGTGCCAGCAGCAAGGCCCCCCGGGGCAAGGGTGAAGCTTTCTTT.

The chain is built from TRBV3-1 and TRBJ2-2; D remains ambiguous. Trimming shortened V by 1 base and J by 6 bases, and 9 bases separated the two germline ends. The CDR3 covers 14 residues. Germline loops: CDR1 LGHDT, CDR2 YNNKEL (reference sequence). The CDR3 DNA follows: TGTGCCAGCAGCCAAGCTGGTGGACCCGGGGAGCTGTTTTTT. Its protein product is CASSQAGGPGELFF.

The chain couples TRBV29-1 to TRBJ1-1; 9 bases agree with TRBD1. V lost 6 bases to trimming and J lost 1 base; unmatched junction nucleotides: 3. The CDR3 runs to 13 residues. Germline V gives CDR1 SQVTM, CDR2 ANQGSEA. This CDR3 is CSVRTGANTEAFF. CDR3 in DNA: TGCAGCGTCCGGACAGGGGCGAACACTGAAGCTTTCTTT.

The chain is built from TRBV14 and TRBJ2-3; D remains unclear. The CDR3 covers 13 residues. The V end was cut by 1 base, the J end by 5 bases, with 7 bases between. CDR1 SGHDN and CDR2 FVKESK come from the germline V gene. CDR3 protein: CASSQGLLDTQYF. As DNA, the CDR3 is TGTGCCAGCAGCCAAGGACTTTTAGATACGCAGTATTTT.

The gene calls are TRBV7-2 and TRBJ1-6; D possibly corresponds to TRBD1 (5 bases). This CDR3 spans 16 amino acids. Germline CDR1 reads SGHTA; CDR2 reads FQGNSA. V shed 5 bases and J shed 6 bases, with 17 bases lying between them. The CDR3, as DNA: TGTGCCAGCAGCATGGGGGGGTCCCCGGGTAATTCACCCCTCCACTTT. Protein: CASSMGGSPGNSPLHF.